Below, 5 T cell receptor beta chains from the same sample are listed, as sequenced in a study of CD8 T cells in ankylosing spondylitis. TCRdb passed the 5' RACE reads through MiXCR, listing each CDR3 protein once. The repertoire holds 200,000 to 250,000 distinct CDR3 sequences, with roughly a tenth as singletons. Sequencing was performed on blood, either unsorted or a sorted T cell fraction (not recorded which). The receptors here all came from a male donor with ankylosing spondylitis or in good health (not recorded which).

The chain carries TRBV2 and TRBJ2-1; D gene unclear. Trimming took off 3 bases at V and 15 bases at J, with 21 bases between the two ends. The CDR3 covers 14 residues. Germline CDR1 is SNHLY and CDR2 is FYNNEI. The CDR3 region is CASSELGSRAEGFF. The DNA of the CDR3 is TGTGCCAGCAGTGAGCTCGGCAGTCGAGCCGAAGGGTTCTTC. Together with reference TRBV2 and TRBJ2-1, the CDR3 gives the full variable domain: EPEVTQTPSHQVTQMGQEVILRCVPISNHLYFYWYRQILGQKVEFLVSFYNNEISEKSEIFDDQFSVERPDGSNFTLKIRSTKLEDSAMYFCASSELGSRAEGFFGPGTRLTVL.

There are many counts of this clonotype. The CDR3 reads CASSPGLREQYF. The CDR3, as DNA: TGTGCCAGCAGTCCGGGACTTCGGGAGCAGTACTTC. The chain is built from TRBV28 and TRBJ2-7; the D gene is possibly TRBD2 (6 bases). V shed 5 bases and J shed 7 bases, with 12 bases lying between them. This CDR3 has 12 amino acids. Germline-derived CDR1 and CDR2 are MDHEN and SYDVKM. Variable domain in full (rest from reference TRBV28 and TRBJ2-7): DVKVTQSSRYLVKRTGEKVFLECVQDMDHENMFWYRQDPGLGLRLIYFSYDVKMKEKGDIPEGYSVSREKKERFSLILESASTNQTSMYLCASSPGLREQYFGPGTRLTVT.

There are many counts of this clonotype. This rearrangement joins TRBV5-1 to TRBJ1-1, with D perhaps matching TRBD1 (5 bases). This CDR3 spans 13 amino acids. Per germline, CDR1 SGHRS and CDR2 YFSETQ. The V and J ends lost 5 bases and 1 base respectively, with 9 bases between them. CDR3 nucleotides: TGCGCCAGCAGAGCCGGGACGAACACTGAAGCTTTCTTT. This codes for CASRAGTNTEAFF.

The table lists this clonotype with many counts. The DNA of the CDR3 is TGTGCCAGCAGCCAAGAGCGGGGTTCGAACGAGCAGTACTTC. Its translation is CASSQERGSNEQYF. This chain links TRBV14 with TRBJ2-7, with a possible D match to TRBD2 (6 bases). Trimming shortened V by 0 bases and J by 5 bases, and 11 bases separated the two germline ends. The CDR3 contains 14 residues. The germline V gene has CDR1 SGHDN and CDR2 FVKESK.

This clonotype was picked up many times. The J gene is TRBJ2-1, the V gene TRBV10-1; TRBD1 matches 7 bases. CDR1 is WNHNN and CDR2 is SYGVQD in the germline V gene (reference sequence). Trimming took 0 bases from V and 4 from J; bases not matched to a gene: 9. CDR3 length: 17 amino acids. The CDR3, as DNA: TGCGCCAGCAGTGAGTCGGCCGGGACAGCATCTTACAATGAGCAGTTCTTC. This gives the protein CASSESAGTASYNEQFF.